Listed here are 27 T cell receptor beta chains from one sample, sequenced in a study of B cell selection in AIRE deficiency. Data came from immunoSEQ multiplex PCR; TCRdb stores just in-frame clones and leaves some out. The sample consists of 20,000 to 25,000 clones, roughly 97% of them appearing once. The sorted conventional CD4 T cells were gated as CD4+CD127+. Sequenced material: conventional CD4+ T cells sorted from PBMCs. These receptors originate from a human donor with AIRE deficiency.

In its sample, this clone was seen once. The genes are TRBV7-8 and TRBJ2-3, with D hard to call. Germline lookup yields CDR1 SGHVS and CDR2 FQNEAQ. There are 13 residues in the CDR3. Trimming took 6 bases from V and 4 from J, leaving 11 bases between them. The CDR3 loop is CASSFQTADTQYF. CDR3 nucleotides: TGTGCCAGCAGTTTCCAGACGGCAGATACGCAGTATTTT.

The CDR3 sequence is CASSDSFGGGGYTF. The CDR3 DNA reads TGTGCCAGCAGTGACTCTTTCGGGGGGGGCGGCTACACCTTC. J is TRBJ1-2 and V is TRBV6-4; maybe TRBD1 (6 bases). Trimming shortened V by 0 bases and J by 8 bases, and 13 bases separated the two germline ends. The germline V gene encodes CDR1 MRHNA and CDR2 SNTAGT. The CDR3 has 14 residues.

This clone was detected once. The chain has TRBV2 and TRBJ1-2, with a weak D call TRBD1 (6 bases). CDR1 and CDR2 from the germline V gene are SNHLY and FYNNEI. V lost 2 bases to trimming and J lost 8 bases, with 18 bases between them. The CDR3 is 15 amino acids. In DNA, the CDR3 is TGTGCCAGCAGTGAAAGCCTGAACAGGGTAGGAGGCTACACCTTC. It specifies CASSESLNRVGGYTF.

The V gene is TRBV5-4, the J gene TRBJ2-7; D uncertain. V was clipped by 3 bases and J by 0 bases, with 10 bases between them. The CDR3 is made up of 14 amino acids. Per germline, CDR1 SGHNT and CDR2 YYREEE (reference sequence). The CDR3 reads CASSSRWSSYEQYF. CDR3 DNA sequence: TGTGCCAGCAGCTCGAGGTGGAGCTCCTACGAGCAGTACTTC.

The genes are TRBV9 and TRBJ1-1; no clear D gene. V lost 0 bases and J lost 4, with 10 bases in between. This CDR3 has 14 residues. The germline gives CDR1 SGDLS, CDR2 YYNGEE. The CDR3 here is CASSVDPRFTEAFF. The CDR3 DNA reads as TGTGCCAGCAGCGTAGATCCCAGATTCACTGAAGCTTTCTTT.

Concerning this clone: Compared with germline, one end of the junction differs, possibly owing to a read error. The chain employs TRBV10-1 and TRBJ2-7; the D is unclear. CDR1 is WNHNN and CDR2 is SYGVQD in the germline V gene (reference sequence). This CDR3 has 11 residues. The CDR3 here is CASIVPECFPF. The CDR3 DNA sequence: TGCGCCAGCATTGTCCCGGAGTGTTTCCCCTTC.

V is TRBV7-8 and J is TRBJ2-7; weak D call: TRBD2 (8 bases). V was clipped by 3 bases and J by 0 bases, with 30 bases between them. Germline V lookup: CDR1 SGHVS, CDR2 FQNEAQ. The CDR3 sequence is 21 residues long. The CDR3 loop is CASSFYRGGLLAEVGSYEQYF. Here the CDR3 DNA reads TGTGCCAGCAGCTTCTACAGGGGCGGCCTACTAGCGGAGGTAGGCTCCTACGAGCAGTACTTC.

The chain carries TRBV7-2 and TRBJ1-2, with a weak D call TRBD1 (5 bases). V was shortened by 3 bases and J by 2 bases, with 10 bases between the two germline ends. Germline CDR1 and CDR2: SGHTA and FQGNSA. The CDR3 is 14 residues long. The CDR3 here is CASSFYAGNYGYTF. The CDR3 bases are TGTGCCAGCAGCTTTTACGCAGGGAACTATGGCTACACCTTC.

The chain uses TRBV6-1 and TRBJ2-7; weak D call: TRBD2 (6 bases). The CDR3 is 12 residues long. Trimming cost V 6 bases and J 5 bases, with 11 bases left between them. CDR1 is MNHNS and CDR2 is SASEGT in the germline V gene. CDR3 nucleotide sequence: TGTGCCAGCAGCATGGGGAGGCACGAGCAGTACTTC. Translating gives CASSMGRHEQYF.

The chain uses TRBV19 and TRBJ1-1; D is perhaps TRBD1 (6 bases). V lost 4 bases to trimming and J lost 5 bases, with 11 bases between them. The CDR3 covers 13 residues. Germline V gives CDR1 LNHDA, CDR2 SQIVND (reference sequence). The DNA for the CDR3 is TGTGCCAGTAGTAACAGGGTAAGGACTGAAGCTTTCTTT. It encodes CASSNRVRTEAFF.

CDR3 nucleotide sequence: TGTGCCAGCAGCTTAGAGGGGACCTACGAGCAGTACTTC. Its protein is CASSLEGTYEQYF. The chain combines TRBV11-3 with TRBJ2-7; D ambiguous. Deletions cut 0 bases from V and 2 bases from J, with 5 bases between. The CDR3 length is 13 residues. The germline V gene encodes CDR1 SGHNT and CDR2 YENEEA.

The gene calls are TRBV28 and TRBJ1-2; a weak D match, TRBD1 (6 bases). The CDR3 has 15 amino acids. The V gene lost 4 bases and the J gene lost 6 bases, with 18 bases spanning the gap. Germline CDR1 is MDHEN and CDR2 is SYDVKM. The CDR3 bases are TGTGCCAGCAGTTCCCGAGGGGGGTATTATGATGGCTACACCTTC. Translated, it gives CASSSRGGYYDGYTF.

In its sample, this clone was seen once. The CDR3 is CASRERGTEETQYF. The CDR3 DNA reads TGTGCCAGTAGAGAGAGGGGTACAGAAGAGACCCAGTACTTC. The V gene is TRBV21-1, the J gene TRBJ2-5. TRBV21-1 is shown as a pseudogene. The CDR3 spans 14 residues.

The genes are TRBV10-1 and TRBJ2-1; tentative D call: TRBD2 (5 bases). Trimming shortened V by 4 bases and J by 0 bases, and 13 bases separated the two germline ends. This CDR3 spans 16 amino acids. From germline, CDR1 is WNHNN and CDR2 SYGVQD (reference sequence). CDR3 coding DNA: TGCGCCAGCAGTGGAGGGAGATTAAGCTCCTACAATGAGCAGTTCTTC. Its protein product is CASSGGRLSSYNEQFF.

This chain links TRBV5-1 with TRBJ1-3, with D possibly TRBD1 on 5 matching bases. The CDR3 runs to 16 residues. Trimming removed 0 bases from V and 2 bases from J, with 12 bases in between. Germline V CDR1 and CDR2: SGHRS, YFSETQ. As DNA, the CDR3 is TGCGCCAGCAGCTTGGTGGGACGGAGGGCTGGAAACACCATATATTTT. Translated, it gives CASSLVGRRAGNTIYF.

This clone appeared a single time. This chain connects TRBV28 to TRBJ2-7, with D perhaps matching TRBD1 (6 bases). V was pared by 6 bases and J by 3 bases, with 9 bases between. There are 12 residues in the CDR3. Per germline, CDR1 MDHEN and CDR2 SYDVKM. CDR3 nucleotides: TGTGCCAGCAGATCAGGGGTCTACGAGCAGTACTTC. Translation gives CASRSGVYEQYF.

This clone occurred once. The chain combines TRBV27 with TRBJ1-1, with a possible D match to TRBD1 (5 bases). The length of the CDR3 is 14 residues. Germline CDR1 is MNHEY and CDR2 is SMNVEV (reference sequence). Trimming removed 2 bases from V and 8 bases from J, with 15 bases in between. This CDR3 reads CASSLDGIRTEAFF. Here the CDR3 DNA reads TGTGCCAGCAGTTTAGATGGTATTAGGACAGAAGCTTTCTTT.

This chain joins TRBV18 and TRBJ2-1; TRBD2 aligns across 8 bases. CDR1 is KGHSH, CDR2 LQKENI, per germline. This CDR3 is 16 amino acids long. J was trimmed by 5 bases and V by 4 bases; bases with no gene match: 10. The CDR3 coding sequence is TGTGCCAGCTCACAACTTAGCGGGAAGGTAAACAATGAGCAGTTCTTC. Translated, it gives CASSQLSGKVNNEQFF.

Only a few counts were recorded for this clone. The rearrangement joins TRBV29-1 to TRBJ2-7; a weak D match, TRBD1 (6 bases). Germline CDR1 and CDR2: SQVTM and ANQGSEA. The CDR3 has 12 amino acids. Deletions cut 7 bases from V and 2 bases from J, with 12 bases between. The CDR3 DNA reads TGCAGCGCACAGGGCATTGCCTACGAGCAGTACTTC. Its translation: CSAQGIAYEQYF.

This clone came up once. The chain links TRBV11-3 to TRBJ2-7; TRBD1 or TRBD2 may be the D gene (5 bases each). The CDR3 extends over 14 amino acids. In germline, CDR1 is SGHNT, CDR2 YENEEA. V dropped 7 bases and J dropped 2 bases, with 15 bases sitting between them. The CDR3 sequence is CASTRGAYTYEQYF. DNA for the CDR3: TGTGCCAGCACCCGAGGGGCGTATACCTACGAGCAGTACTTC.

The rearrangement uses TRBV7-8 and TRBJ2-4; 7 nucleotides match TRBD1. CDR3 length equals 14 residues. The germline CDR1 and CDR2 sequences are SGHVS and FQNEAQ. V shed 6 bases, J shed 6 bases, and the junction held 8 bases outside the gene matches. The CDR3 nucleotides are TGTGCCAGCAGTTCCGGGACAGTAAGAAACATTCAGTACTTC. Amino acid sequence: CASSSGTVRNIQYF.

The chain combines TRBV7-3 with TRBJ2-2; TRBD1 aligns across 8 bases. Germline V gene data show CDR1 as SGHTA and CDR2 as FQGTGA. The V and J ends lost 5 bases and 2 bases, in that order; junction bases with no gene match: 1. The CDR3 sequence is 14 residues long. In nucleotides, the CDR3 is TGTGCCAGCAGCCCAGGGGGCAACACCGGGGAGCTGTTTTTT. Residues: CASSPGGNTGELFF.

This clone occurred once. The chain joins TRBV18 to TRBJ1-2; the D gene is possibly TRBD1 (5 bases). From germline, CDR1 is KGHSH and CDR2 LQKENI. CDR3 size: 13 residues. Trimming removed 2 bases from V and 7 bases from J, with 11 bases in between. The DNA of the CDR3 is TGTGCCAGCTCACCAGAGGGGCGTGGTGGCTACACCTTC. Amino acids: CASSPEGRGGYTF.

The gene calls are TRBV5-6 and TRBJ2-3, with 8 positions matching TRBD2. This CDR3 has 14 amino acids. Germline V gene data show CDR1 as SGHDT and CDR2 as YYEEEE. Trimming at V came to 6 bases and at J to 4 bases, leaving 7 bases not matched to a gene. CDR3 in amino acids: CASTSGGDPDTQYF. The CDR3 DNA is TGTGCCAGCACCTCGGGGGGGGACCCAGATACGCAGTATTTT.

The chain uses TRBV7-9 and TRBJ2-7, with D hard to call. V lost 5 bases and J lost 0, with 14 bases in between. This CDR3 spans 15 amino acids. Germline values: CDR1 SEHNR, CDR2 FQNEAQ (reference sequence). The CDR3 protein is CASSRNSVSSYEQYF. The CDR3 DNA sequence: TGTGCCAGCAGCCGTAACTCGGTTAGCTCCTACGAGCAGTACTTC.

The rearrangement uses TRBV25-1 and TRBJ1-3; D possibly corresponds to TRBD1 (5 bases). Trimming stripped 6 bases from V and 2 bases from J, with 17 bases between. This CDR3 has 16 residues. Germline loops: CDR1 MGHDK, CDR2 SYGVNS. This CDR3 reads CASSPRGFSPGNTIYF. The CDR3 bases are TGTGCCAGCAGCCCGAGGGGATTCTCCCCTGGAAACACCATATATTTT.

This chain uses TRBV7-2 with TRBJ2-5, with D perhaps assigned TRBD1 or TRBD2 (6 bases each). CDR1 SGHTA and CDR2 FQGNSA come from the germline V gene. V lost 3 bases to trimming and J lost 4 bases, with 12 bases between them. The CDR3 spans 14 residues. In nucleotides, the CDR3 is TGTGCCAGCAGCTTGAGGGGGGTCTCAGAGACCCAGTACTTC. This translates into CASSLRGVSETQYF.